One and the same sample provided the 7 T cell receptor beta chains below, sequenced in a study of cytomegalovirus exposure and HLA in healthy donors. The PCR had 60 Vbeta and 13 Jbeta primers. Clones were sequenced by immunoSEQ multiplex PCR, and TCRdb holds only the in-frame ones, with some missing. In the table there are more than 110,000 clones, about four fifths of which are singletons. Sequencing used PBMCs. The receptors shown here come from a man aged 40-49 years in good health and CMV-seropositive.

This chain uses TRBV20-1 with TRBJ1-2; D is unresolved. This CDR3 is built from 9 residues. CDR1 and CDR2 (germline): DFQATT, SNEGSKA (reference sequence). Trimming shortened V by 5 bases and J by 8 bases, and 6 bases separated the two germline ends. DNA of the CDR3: TGCAGTGCTCCCGGGGGCTACACCTTC. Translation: CSAPGGYTF.

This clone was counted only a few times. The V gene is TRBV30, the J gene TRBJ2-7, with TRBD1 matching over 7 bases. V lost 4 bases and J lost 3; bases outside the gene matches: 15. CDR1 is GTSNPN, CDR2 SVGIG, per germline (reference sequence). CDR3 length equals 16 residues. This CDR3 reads CAWTPLEGGNVYEQYF. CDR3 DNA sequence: TGTGCCTGGACCCCGTTAGAAGGGGGCAACGTCTACGAGCAGTACTTC.

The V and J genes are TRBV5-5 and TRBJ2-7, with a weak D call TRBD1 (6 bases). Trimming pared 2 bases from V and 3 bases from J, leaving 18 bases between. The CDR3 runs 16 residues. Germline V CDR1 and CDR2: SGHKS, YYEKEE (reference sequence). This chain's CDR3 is CASSFGGVGQSYEQYF. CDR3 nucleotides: TGTGCCAGCAGCTTCGGTGGAGTTGGACAGAGCTACGAGCAGTACTTC.

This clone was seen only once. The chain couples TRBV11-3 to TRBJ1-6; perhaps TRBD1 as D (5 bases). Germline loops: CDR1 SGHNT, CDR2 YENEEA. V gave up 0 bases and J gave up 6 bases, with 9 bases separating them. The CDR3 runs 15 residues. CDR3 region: CASSLETEVNSPLHF. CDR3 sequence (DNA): TGTGCCAGCAGCTTAGAGACAGAGGTTAATTCACCCCTCCACTTT.

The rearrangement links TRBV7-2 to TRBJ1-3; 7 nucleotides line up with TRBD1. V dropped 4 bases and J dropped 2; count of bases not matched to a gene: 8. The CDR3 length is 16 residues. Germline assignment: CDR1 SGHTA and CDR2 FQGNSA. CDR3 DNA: TGTGCCAGCAGCTCGGGACAGCCTGGTGCTGGAAACACCATATATTTT. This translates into CASSSGQPGAGNTIYF.

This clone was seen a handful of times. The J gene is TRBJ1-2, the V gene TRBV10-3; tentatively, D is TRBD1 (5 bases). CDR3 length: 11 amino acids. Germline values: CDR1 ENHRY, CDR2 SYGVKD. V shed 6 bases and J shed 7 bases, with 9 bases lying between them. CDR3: CAISGQGGYTF. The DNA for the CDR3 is TGTGCCATCAGCGGGCAGGGTGGCTACACCTTC.

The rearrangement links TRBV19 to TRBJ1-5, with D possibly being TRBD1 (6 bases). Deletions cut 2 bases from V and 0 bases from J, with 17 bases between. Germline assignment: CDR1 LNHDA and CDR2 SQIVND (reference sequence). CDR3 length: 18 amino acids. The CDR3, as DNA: TGTGCCAGTAGTATAAGGGACACCGGTCCGATTAGCAATCAGCCCCAGCATTTT. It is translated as CASSIRDTGPISNQPQHF.